This T cell receptor (beta chain) was captured in a study of cytomegalovirus exposure and HLA in healthy donors. Trimming cost V 0 bases and J 7 bases, with 11 bases left between them. CDR1 is SGDLS and CDR2 is YYNGEE in the germline V gene. The CDR3 totals 14 residues. Use of 60 Vbeta and 13 Jbeta primers characterized the PCR. Repertoires were generated with immunoSEQ multiplex PCR, while TCRdb's copy carries only in-frame clones and drops some. The sample carries fewer than 200,000 clones, around 76% recorded once. Sequenced material: PBMCs. The V call is TRBV9, the J call TRBJ2-1; tentative D call: TRBD2 (6 bases). The TCR was taken from a man in his sixties in good health and CMV-seronegative. CDR3 coding DNA: TGTGCCAGCAGCGTAGACGGGAGAGAGAATGAGCAGTTCTTC. Its translation: CASSVDGRENEQFF.